The 21 T cell receptor beta chains below were found in one sample sequenced in a study of monozygotic twins with inflammatory bowel disease. TCRdb re-called the 5' RACE reads and catalogs CDR3 proteins one per entry, DNA excluded. This table lists about 380,000 distinct CDR3 sequences. Sequenced material: blood. These receptor sequences come from a human donor with ulcerative colitis or Crohn's disease, or a healthy co-twin of an affected twin (not recorded which).

The gene calls are TRBV18 and TRBJ2-2; TCRdb's D call, TRBD1, is unchecked because there is no DNA. Germline CDR1 and CDR2: KGHSH and LQKENI. The CDR3 is 17 amino acids. The CDR3 reads CASSPQSGQALTGELFF.

This chain links TRBV20-1 with TRBJ1-4; the TCRdb D gene call, TRBD1, has no DNA to confirm it. Germline V gene sequence: CDR1 DFQATT, CDR2 SNEGSKA (reference sequence). The CDR3 totals 16 residues. The CDR3 loop reads CSARDLWGTKNEKLFF.

J is TRBJ2-1 and V is TRBV24-1. Germline lookup yields CDR1 KGHDR and CDR2 SFDVKD. The CDR3 loop spans 13 amino acids. The CDR3 sequence: CATGVGGRDEQFF.

The chain is built from TRBV7-6 and TRBJ2-1; with no DNA, the TCRdb D assignment of TRBD1 cannot be verified. Germline loops: CDR1 SGHVS, CDR2 FNYEAQ. The CDR3 runs to 17 residues. The chain's CDR3 is CASTPADSPGGYNEQFF.

CDR3 sequence: CASSPPGQGNGEQYF. The chain employs TRBV28 and TRBJ2-7; TCRdb indicates TRBD1, and absent DNA this call remains unverified. Germline CDR1 reads MDHEN; CDR2 reads SYDVKM. This CDR3 is built from 15 residues.

The V and J genes are TRBV29-1 and TRBJ1-1. The CDR3 loop spans 12 amino acids. CDR1 SQVTM and CDR2 ANQGSEA come from the germline V gene. The CDR3 sequence is CSATWTNTEAFF. The full variable domain, its missing parts supplied by reference TRBV29-1 and TRBJ1-1, is SAVISQKPSRDICQRGTSLTIQCQVDSQVTMMFWYRQQPGQSLTLIATANQGSEATYESGFVIDKFPISRPNLTFSTLTVSNMSPEDSSIYLCSATWTNTEAFFGQGTRLTVV.

The chain employs TRBV6-1 and TRBJ2-7; TCRdb selects TRBD2, and the lack of DNA leaves this call unchecked. The germline V gene has CDR1 MNHNS and CDR2 SASEGT. The CDR3 length is 14 residues. The CDR3 reads CASRKQRGNYEQYF.

The chain links TRBV5-1 to TRBJ1-1; TCRdb names TRBD1, which stays unverified in the absence of DNA. The length of the CDR3 is 17 residues. CDR1 and CDR2 (germline): SGHRS, YFSETQ. The CDR3 loop is CASSLGTGERMNTEAFF.

This sequence joins TRBV15 and TRBJ2-5; the D call of TRBD2 rests on TCRdb alone, since no DNA is present to check it. CDR1 is LNHNV and CDR2 is YYDKDF in the germline V gene (reference sequence). This CDR3 has 15 amino acids. The CDR3 protein is CATSRFLAGEETQYF. Supplemented by reference TRBV15 and TRBJ2-5, the full variable domain reads DAMVIQNPRYQVTQFGKPVTLSCSQTLNHNVMYWYQQKSSQAPKLLFHYYDKDFNNEADTPDNFQSRRPNTSFCFLDIRSPGLGDTAMYLCATSRFLAGEETQYFGPGTRLLVL.

This sequence joins TRBV28 and TRBJ2-7; TCRdb returns TRBD1, unconfirmable since there is no DNA. Germline CDR1 reads MDHEN; CDR2 reads SYDVKM. This CDR3 comprises 15 residues. The CDR3 loop is CASSLVGRGQDEQYF.

The rearrangement links TRBV24-1 to TRBJ2-3. The germline CDR1 and CDR2 sequences are KGHDR and SFDVKD. The CDR3 totals 11 residues. CDR3 sequence: CATSDLGTQYF.

The chain is built from TRBV20-1 and TRBJ1-5; TCRdb names TRBD1, which stays unverified in the absence of DNA. CDR3 length: 16 residues. Germline V gives CDR1 DFQATT, CDR2 SNEGSKA (reference sequence). CDR3 residues: CSARVSGTGGNQPQHF.

The chain recombines TRBV20-1 with TRBJ2-1; TCRdb selects TRBD1, and the lack of DNA leaves this call unchecked. CDR1 and CDR2 from the germline V gene are DFQATT and SNEGSKA (reference sequence). The CDR3 length is 12 residues. The CDR3 region is CSADRDDNEQFF.

The rearrangement links TRBV6-1 to TRBJ1-6; the D gene TCRdb calls, TRBD1, cannot be checked with no DNA. The CDR3 extends over 14 amino acids. Germline CDR1 reads MNHNS; CDR2 reads SASEGT. The CDR3 sequence: CASRLGAQGSPLHF.

The chain joins TRBV6-1 to TRBJ2-3; TCRdb's assignment of TRBD2 cannot be checked, as there is no DNA. Germline lookup yields CDR1 MNHNS and CDR2 SASEGT. CDR3 length: 16 amino acids. This chain's CDR3 is CASSDLGHSSTDTQYF.

The chain recombines TRBV12-3 or TRBV12-4 with TRBJ2-7; checking the TCRdb D call of TRBD2 is not possible without DNA. The length of the CDR3 is 15 residues. CDR3 sequence reads: CASSPGRGGAYEQYF.

The V call is TRBV5-4, the J call TRBJ1-6; checking the TCRdb D call of TRBD1 is not possible without DNA. In germline, CDR1 is SGHNT, CDR2 YYREEE (reference sequence). The CDR3 contains 16 residues. The CDR3 sequence: CASSSEQGLNNSPLHF.

The CDR3 sequence is CASSSRDRGSDEQFF. The chain links TRBV5-1 to TRBJ2-1; TCRdb selects TRBD1, and the lack of DNA leaves this call unchecked. CDR3 size: 15 residues. Germline CDR1 reads SGHRS; CDR2 reads YFSETQ.

The chain is built from TRBV7-3 and TRBJ2-7; TCRdb's assignment of TRBD2 cannot be checked, as there is no DNA. CDR1 is SGHTA and CDR2 is FQGTGA in the germline V gene. The CDR3 runs 13 residues. The CDR3 region is CASSLFGGDEQYF.

The chain combines TRBV7-2 with TRBJ2-5. CDR1 is SGHTA and CDR2 is FQGNSA in the germline V gene. The CDR3 is 14 amino acids. The CDR3 sequence is CASSSRVGMETQYF.

This sequence joins TRBV18 and TRBJ2-2; TCRdb outputs TRBD2, but without DNA this stays unchecked. Germline loops: CDR1 KGHSH, CDR2 LQKENI. This CDR3 spans 16 amino acids. The CDR3 protein is CASSLGLAGAGGELFF.